This TCR beta chain was profiled in a study of blood T cells in healthy people across ages. CDR1 and CDR2 from the germline V gene are MNHNS and SASEGT. The CDR3 runs 17 residues. J gave up 0 bases and V 7 bases, and 12 bases lay outside the gene matches. The study drew donors from healthy Caucasian individuals in Russia aged roughly 6 to 95. Whenever a sample was processed, at least 6.5 million PBMCs were isolated. The second PCR ran about 6 to 11 cycles with a sample-barcoded 5' primer and J-beta primers. TCRdb re-analysed the 5' RACE reads in MiXCR, keeping a single row per CDR3 protein. The profile covers approximately 2,000,000 distinct CDR3 sequences, with roughly two fifths appearing a single time and 23% taken by the ten largest.

This receptor was identified in a human donor in good health. The chain combines TRBV6-1 with TRBJ2-3; 8 nucleotides agree with TRBD1. Input material: blood. DNA of the CDR3: TGTGCCAGCACAGGGACAGGACGAATTACTAGCACAGATACGCAGTATTTT. This gives the protein CASTGTGRITSTDTQYF.